These T cell receptor beta chains were read from a single sample in a study of cytomegalovirus exposure and HLA in healthy donors. The protocol was immunoSEQ multiplex PCR, while the TCRdb copy is restricted to in-frame clones and leaves out a portion. The sample has some 120,000 clones, more than 70% seen once; the top ten hold roughly 9.3%. Material for sequencing was PBMCs. The receptors here all came from a woman in her 50s in good health and CMV-seropositive. Both conserved end residues are part of each CDR3. Fields, in order: V gene, D gene, CDR3 length, clone size, J gene, CDR3 DNA, CDR3 protein. The D gene is left open where the match is weak. Clone size is not always given. Where it is, it says once, few, many or a class for expanded clones.

v_gene: TRBV30; d_gene: .; len: 13; abundance: .; j_gene: TRBJ1-4; CDR3nt: TGTGCCTGGGGTCGTCCGGCTAATGAAAAACTGTTTTTT; CDR3aa: CAWGRPANEKLFF
v_gene: TRBV19; d_gene: TRBD1; len: 15; abundance: .; j_gene: TRBJ1-5; CDR3nt: TGTGCCAGTAGTAAGGACAGGGATAGCAATCAGCCCCAGCATTTT; CDR3aa: CASSKDRDSNQPQHF
v_gene: TRBV18; d_gene: .; len: 13; abundance: .; j_gene: TRBJ2-3; CDR3nt: TGTGCCAGCTCACCGCTGGGAGCAGATACGCAGTATTTT; CDR3aa: CASSPLGADTQYF
v_gene: TRBV4-3; d_gene: TRBD1; len: 21; abundance: once; j_gene: TRBJ2-6; CDR3nt: TGCGCCAGCAGCCAACGCCCTCTCCAGACAGGGTTTCTCTCTGGGGCCAACGTCCTGACTTTC; CDR3aa: CASSQRPLQTGFLSGANVLTF
v_gene: TRBV7-2; d_gene: TRBD2; len: 15; abundance: .; j_gene: TRBJ2-5; CDR3nt: TGTGCCAGCATCCCGGGAGGCGGGCTTGTTGAGACCCAGTACTTC; CDR3aa: CASIPGGGLVETQYF
v_gene: TRBV5-1; d_gene: TRBD1; len: 14; abundance: .; j_gene: TRBJ2-3; CDR3nt: TGCGCCAGCAGCTTCGGGACAGGGCCAGATACGCAGTATTTT; CDR3aa: CASSFGTGPDTQYF
v_gene: TRBV30; d_gene: .; len: 14; abundance: .; j_gene: TRBJ2-1; CDR3nt: TGTGCCTGGTCGAACAGCGGGCTCGACAATGAGCAGTTCTTC; CDR3aa: CAWSNSGLDNEQFF
v_gene: TRBV7-2; d_gene: .; len: 14; abundance: few; j_gene: TRBJ1-5; CDR3nt: TGTGCCAGCAGCTCGACACTCAGCAATCAGCCCCAGCATTTT; CDR3aa: CASSSTLSNQPQHF
v_gene: TRBV5-1; d_gene: .; len: 13; abundance: .; j_gene: TRBJ2-2; CDR3nt: TGCGCCAGCAGCTTGTTCAGCGCCGGGGAGCTGTTTTTT; CDR3aa: CASSLFSAGELFF
v_gene: TRBV15; d_gene: .; len: 15; abundance: .; j_gene: TRBJ1-5; CDR3nt: TGTGCCACCAGCAGAGGTCCCAGGGTCGGGCAGCCCCAGCATTTT; CDR3aa: CATSRGPRVGQPQHF
v_gene: TRBV2; d_gene: .; len: 15; abundance: .; j_gene: TRBJ2-1; CDR3nt: TGTGCCAGCAGTGCTAGCGTCAGCTCCTACAATGAGCAGTTCTTC; CDR3aa: CASSASVSSYNEQFF
v_gene: TRBV6-6; d_gene: .; len: 11; abundance: once; j_gene: TRBJ1-2; CDR3nt: TGTGCCAGCAGGGACACAGGTGGCTACACCTTC; CDR3aa: CASRDTGGYTF
v_gene: TRBV7-3; d_gene: .; len: 14; abundance: .; j_gene: TRBJ2-7; CDR3nt: TGTGCCAGCAGCTTAATGGACAGCTCCTACGAGCAGTACTTC; CDR3aa: CASSLMDSSYEQYF
v_gene: TRBV27; d_gene: .; len: 15; abundance: .; j_gene: TRBJ2-3; CDR3nt: TGTGCCAGCAGTTCGGACGGGAGCGAGGCAGATACGCAGTATTTT; CDR3aa: CASSSDGSEADTQYF
v_gene: TRBV5-1; d_gene: .; len: 17; abundance: .; j_gene: TRBJ2-3; CDR3nt: TGCGCCAGCAGCTTGAGGGGCATCCCTGATCTCACAGATACGCAGTATTTT; CDR3aa: CASSLRGIPDLTDTQYF
v_gene: TRBV11-2; d_gene: .; len: 14; abundance: .; j_gene: TRBJ2-7; CDR3nt: TGTGCCAGCAGCTTAGGACAGAGAATTTACGAGCAGTACTTC; CDR3aa: CASSLGQRIYEQYF
v_gene: TRBV29-1; d_gene: .; len: 14; abundance: .; j_gene: TRBJ2-6; CDR3nt: TGCAGCGTTGACTCCGGTCTGGGGGCCAACGTCCTGACTTTC; CDR3aa: CSVDSGLGANVLTF
v_gene: TRBV18; d_gene: .; len: 15; abundance: .; j_gene: TRBJ1-4; CDR3nt: TGTGCCAGCTCACCATCGGCGGACACCCTTGAAAAACTGTTTTTT; CDR3aa: CASSPSADTLEKLFF
v_gene: TRBV30; d_gene: .; len: 14; abundance: .; j_gene: TRBJ1-3; CDR3nt: TGTGCCTGGAGTGTAAAGGGGATTGGAAACACCATATATTTT; CDR3aa: CAWSVKGIGNTIYF
v_gene: TRBV7-2; d_gene: TRBD1; len: 14; abundance: .; j_gene: TRBJ1-4; CDR3nt: TGTGCCAGCAGCTCCGGACAGGGGTGGGAAAAACTGTTTTTT; CDR3aa: CASSSGQGWEKLFF
v_gene: TRBV5-1; d_gene: TRBD2; len: 15; abundance: few; j_gene: TRBJ2-7; CDR3nt: TGCGCCAGCAGCTTGGAGTCTAGCGGGGTACACGAGCAGTACTTC; CDR3aa: CASSLESSGVHEQYF
v_gene: TRBV11-3; d_gene: TRBD1; len: 15; abundance: .; j_gene: TRBJ1-1; CDR3nt: TGTGCCAGCAGCTTAGCCGGGACAGCCAACACTGAAGCTTTCTTT; CDR3aa: CASSLAGTANTEAFF
v_gene: TRBV2; d_gene: TRBD1; len: 14; abundance: .; j_gene: TRBJ1-2; CDR3nt: TGTGCCAGCAGGACAGGGGGTAACAACTATGGCTACACCTTC; CDR3aa: CASRTGGNNYGYTF
v_gene: TRBV7-2; d_gene: TRBD1; len: 15; abundance: .; j_gene: TRBJ1-5; CDR3nt: TGTGCCAGCAGCCTTTGGGACAGCTACAATCAGCCCCAGCATTTT; CDR3aa: CASSLWDSYNQPQHF
v_gene: TRBV5-4; d_gene: .; len: 15; abundance: .; j_gene: TRBJ1-1; CDR3nt: TGTGCCAGCAGCATCCCGGGGGGAATGAACACTGAAGCTTTCTTT; CDR3aa: CASSIPGGMNTEAFF
v_gene: TRBV5-1; d_gene: TRBD2; len: 14; abundance: .; j_gene: TRBJ2-1; CDR3nt: TGCGCCAGCAGCTCCCCAGGGCTAGCGGGAAGACAGTTCTTC; CDR3aa: CASSSPGLAGRQFF
v_gene: TRBV5-1; d_gene: .; len: 16; abundance: .; j_gene: TRBJ2-5; CDR3nt: TGCGCCAGCAGCTTAATGGCTAGTGCGGGCTCAGAGACCCAGTACTTC; CDR3aa: CASSLMASAGSETQYF
v_gene: TRBV4-1; d_gene: .; len: 10; abundance: .; j_gene: TRBJ2-3; CDR3nt: TGCGCCAGCATCTTAGATACGCAGTATTTT; CDR3aa: CASILDTQYF
v_gene: TRBV29-1; d_gene: TRBD1; len: 12; abundance: few; j_gene: TRBJ2-1; CDR3nt: TGCAGCGTTGAGCCGACAGGGGGCAGTCAGTTCTTC; CDR3aa: CSVEPTGGSQFF
v_gene: TRBV5-6; d_gene: TRBD2; len: 15; abundance: .; j_gene: TRBJ2-7; CDR3nt: TGTGCCAGCAGCTTGGGGGCTAGCGGATACTACGAGCAGTACTTC; CDR3aa: CASSLGASGYYEQYF
v_gene: TRBV7-2; d_gene: .; len: 15; abundance: few; j_gene: TRBJ1-1; CDR3nt: TGTGCCAGCAGCTTAGCGCTAACGGGGAACACTGAAGCTTTCTTT; CDR3aa: CASSLALTGNTEAFF
v_gene: TRBV5-1; d_gene: TRBD1; len: 17; abundance: .; j_gene: TRBJ1-6; CDR3nt: TGCGCCAGCAGCTTGTCCGGGGACAGGGTATATAATTCACCCCTCCACTTT; CDR3aa: CASSLSGDRVYNSPLHF
v_gene: TRBV7-9; d_gene: TRBD1; len: 13; abundance: .; j_gene: TRBJ1-2; CDR3nt: TGTGCCAGCAGCTGGGGACAGGAGGATGGCTACACCTTC; CDR3aa: CASSWGQEDGYTF
v_gene: TRBV2; d_gene: TRBD2; len: 16; abundance: .; j_gene: TRBJ2-1; CDR3nt: TGTGCCAGCAGTCACTCGGGACTAGCGGTTTGGAATGAGCAGTTCTTC; CDR3aa: CASSHSGLAVWNEQFF
v_gene: TRBV25-1; d_gene: .; len: 13; abundance: .; j_gene: TRBJ1-4; CDR3nt: TGTGCCAGCAATACGGGGGGAAGCGAAAAACTGTTTTTT; CDR3aa: CASNTGGSEKLFF
v_gene: TRBV4-1; d_gene: TRBD2; len: 16; abundance: .; j_gene: TRBJ2-4; CDR3nt: TGCGCCAGCAGCCAATTAGGGCGGGGGGCCAAAAACATTCAGTACTTC; CDR3aa: CASSQLGRGAKNIQYF
v_gene: TRBV5-4; d_gene: TRBD1; len: 14; abundance: .; j_gene: TRBJ2-3; CDR3nt: TGTGCCAGCAGCTTCGGGACAGGGAAAGATACGCAGTATTTT; CDR3aa: CASSFGTGKDTQYF
v_gene: TRBV5-1; d_gene: TRBD2; len: 16; abundance: few; j_gene: TRBJ2-5; CDR3nt: TGCGCCAGCAGCTTGGCCGGGACTAGCGGGCAAGAGACCCAGTACTTC; CDR3aa: CASSLAGTSGQETQYF
v_gene: TRBV5-1; d_gene: .; len: 14; abundance: few; j_gene: TRBJ2-3; CDR3nt: TGCGCCAGCAGCTTAACTAGCAGCACAGATACGCAGTATTTT; CDR3aa: CASSLTSSTDTQYF
v_gene: TRBV7-8; d_gene: .; len: 14; abundance: .; j_gene: TRBJ1-1; CDR3nt: TGTGCCAGCAGCTTAGTTTCAGGCAACACTGAAGCTTTCTTT; CDR3aa: CASSLVSGNTEAFF